This T cell receptor (beta chain) was captured by sequencing in a study of molecular identifiers for immune sequencing clone quantification. Study-level results: Clones above 20 RNA copies contained over 98% of effector molecules but under 1% of naive ones.

Naive CD8 T cell sorting was performed on the CD8+CD4-CCR7+CD45RA+ phenotype. The CDR3 consists of 15 residues. After removal of 5 bases from V and 2 bases from J, the junction contained 5 bases not matched to a gene. Germline values: CDR1 KGHSH, CDR2 LQKENI. Methods described previously, with TCR primers listed, were used for bulk TCR libraries. TCRdb itself ran the PCR reads through MiXCR, one entry per CDR3 protein. Among about 100,000 distinct CDR3 sequences listed, over 30% were seen once. About this clonotype itself: Its matching antigen is unknown.

The sequence came from a human donor in good health. Some libraries in this study had Jurkat cell RNA spiked in. The source material was naive CD8+ T cells from blood, with Jurkat cell RNA spiked in. The subset here: FACS-sorted CD8+CD4-CCR7+CD45RA+ naive T cells. This chain joins TRBV18 and TRBJ2-7; 11 bases line up with TRBD2. CDR3: CASSGLSGRAYEQYF. CDR3 coding DNA: TGTGCCAGCTCAGGCCTTAGCGGGAGGGCCTACGAGCAGTACTTC. Full variable domain (missing parts from reference TRBV18 and TRBJ2-7): NAGVMQNPRHLVRRRGQEARLRCSPMKGHSHVYWYRQLPEEGLKFMVYLQKENIIDESGMPKERFSAEFPKEGPSILRIQQVVRGDSAAYFCASSGLSGRAYEQYFGPGTRLTVT.